Listed here are 27 T cell receptor beta chains from one sample, sequenced in a study of T cells in Graves' hyperthyroidism and ophthalmopathy. RNA transcripts provided the source from which TCR beta CDR3 regions were amplified. The TCR CDR3 was amplified in a first-round RT-PCR using the HTBI primer set. One entry per CDR3 protein, called by TCRdb with MiXCR from the multiplex PCR reads. The data show roughly 170,000 distinct CDR3 sequences, less than 10% seen once. The sequenced sample was blood. Receptors were obtained from a woman aged 18-30 years with Graves' hyperthyroidism that later progressed to Graves' ophthalmopathy.

This clonotype was seen many times. The V gene is TRBV6-5, the J gene TRBJ2-7; possibly TRBD2 for D (6 bases). V was clipped by 0 bases and J by 1 base, with 13 bases between them. Germline CDR1 and CDR2: MNHEY and SVGAGI. The CDR3 loop spans 16 amino acids. The CDR3 spells CASSYSGRGNSYEQYF. The DNA for the CDR3 is TGTGCCAGCAGTTACTCGGGGCGGGGAAATTCCTACGAGCAGTACTTC.

This clonotype has ten or more counts. This chain links TRBV7-6 with TRBJ1-6, with D perhaps TRBD1 (6 bases). Trimming removed 1 base at V and 9 bases at J, with 13 bases between. Germline V CDR1 and CDR2: SGHVS, FNYEAQ. CDR3 length: 15 residues. For the CDR3, the DNA is TGTGCCAGCAGCTTAGGGGGGGGGCAGAGTTCACCCCTCCACTTT. It translates to CASSLGGGQSSPLHF.

The table lists this clonotype with a few counts. For the CDR3, the DNA is TGTGCCAGTGAACAGGGGAACACTGAAGCTTTCTTT. It is translated as CASEQGNTEAFF. This chain joins TRBV19 and TRBJ1-1; D possibly corresponds to TRBD1 (6 bases). V lost 8 bases, J lost 1 base, and 8 bases lay in between. Germline V CDR1 and CDR2: LNHDA, SQIVND (reference sequence). The CDR3 runs 12 residues.

On this clonotype: This may arise from a read error, as a much more abundant clone is one base away. V and J are TRBV7-2 and TRBJ1-1; TRBD1 aligns across 9 bases. V was pared by 7 bases and J by 5 bases, with 11 bases of the junction left unmatched. Per the germline V gene, CDR1 is SGHTA and CDR2 is FQGNSA. This CDR3 comprises 15 residues. The CDR3 here is CASNLQGAGRTEAFF. The CDR3 bases are TGTGCCAGCAACCTACAGGGGGCTGGGCGAACTGAAGCTTTCTTT.

V usage is TRBV15 and J usage is TRBJ2-7; D possibly uses TRBD1 or TRBD2 (5 bases each). This CDR3 spans 15 amino acids. Deletions cut 4 bases from V and 0 bases from J, with 13 bases between. Germline V gene data show CDR1 as LNHNV and CDR2 as YYDKDF (reference sequence). Here the CDR3 reads CATSTTGTSSYEQYF. The CDR3 DNA is TGTGCCACCAGCACAACCGGGACCTCCTCCTACGAGCAGTACTTC.

This clonotype was detected a few times. The chain is built from TRBV19 and TRBJ2-3; TRBD2 matches 10 bases. V was clipped by 6 bases and J by 6 bases; unmatched bases: 12. CDR3 size: 16 residues. Germline CDR1 is LNHDA and CDR2 is SQIVND (reference sequence). CDR3 protein: CASRDILAGIGDTQYF. The CDR3 DNA reads TGTGCCAGTAGAGACATACTAGCGGGGATTGGGGATACGCAGTATTTT.

This clonotype was counted many times. V usage is TRBV7-9 and J usage is TRBJ2-7; unclear D gene. Germline values: CDR1 SEHNR, CDR2 FQNEAQ (reference sequence). Trimming stripped 4 bases from V and 0 bases from J, with 25 bases between. The CDR3 has 19 residues. CDR3 sequence reads: CASSSKPLLSGSHSYEQYF. CDR3 nucleotide sequence: TGTGCCAGCAGCTCTAAGCCCCTTCTCAGTGGAAGTCACTCCTACGAGCAGTACTTC.

The CDR3 nucleotides are TGTGCCAGTTTCGGGTACCCGAACAATGAGCAGTTCTTC. It translates to CASFGYPNNEQFF. The genes are TRBV19 and TRBJ2-1, with D unclear. Germline CDR1 LNHDA, CDR2 SQIVND (reference sequence). V gave up 8 bases and J gave up 5 bases, with 13 bases separating them. CDR3 length: 13 amino acids.

As to this clonotype: A much larger clonotype is one base distant, so this may be a read error. This chain connects TRBV20-1 to TRBJ2-2; D gene ambiguous. The CDR3 sequence is 14 residues long. V lost 3 bases and J lost 7, with 15 bases in between. CDR1 and CDR2 from the germline V gene are DFQATT and SNEGSKA (reference sequence). In nucleotides, the CDR3 is TGCAGTGCTAGTCTCCGGAAAGGGTTCGGGGAGCTGTTTTTT. This encodes CSASLRKGFGELFF.

A note on this clonotype: This may be a read error: a much more frequent sequence differs by one nucleotide. The chain links TRBV30 to TRBJ1-5, with 7 bases lining up with TRBD1. This CDR3 is 15 amino acids long. V was pared by 7 bases and J by 1 base, with 10 bases of the junction left unmatched. Germline V gene data show CDR1 as GTSNPN and CDR2 as SVGIG (reference sequence). This chain's CDR3 is CASGEGAWSNQPQHF. In nucleotides, the CDR3 is TGTGCCTCGGGGGAGGGGGCGTGGAGCAATCAGCCCCAGCATTTT.

This clonotype was detected only a few times. The CDR3 loop reads CSATMDSSNQPQHF. CDR3 DNA: TGCAGTGCTACCATGGACAGTAGCAATCAGCCCCAGCATTTT. The J gene is TRBJ1-5, the V gene TRBV20-1, with D possibly TRBD1 on 6 matching bases. V dropped 4 bases and J dropped 0 bases, with 10 bases sitting between them. Germline loops: CDR1 DFQATT, CDR2 SNEGSKA (reference sequence). The CDR3 contains 14 residues.

The chain has TRBV7-9 and TRBJ2-1, with D uncertain. Germline CDR1 reads SEHNR; CDR2 reads FQNEAQ (reference sequence). The CDR3 spans 14 residues. V lost 1 base, J lost 4 bases, and 8 bases lay in between. Here the CDR3 reads CASSLDGDYNEQFF. The CDR3 DNA sequence: TGTGCCAGCAGCTTAGATGGCGATTACAATGAGCAGTTCTTC.

Comments on this clonotype: Sequence at one end of the junction differs from germline and may be a read error. The V and J genes are TRBV11-2 and TRBJ2-4; D may be TRBD1 (5 bases). CDR1 SGHAT and CDR2 FQNNGV come from the germline V gene. This CDR3 region has 15 residues. CDR3 sequence: CASRKLQGPKSIQYF. CDR3 nucleotide sequence: TGTGCCAGCAGAAAACTTCAGGGCCCCAAAAGCATTCAGTACTTC.

This clonotype was detected ten times or more. This chain joins TRBV9 and TRBJ2-2; the D is unclear. This CDR3 has 14 amino acids. CDR1 and CDR2 (germline): SGDLS, YYNGEE. V lost 0 bases and J 4 bases, leaving 7 bases between the germline ends. The CDR3 nucleotides read TGTGCCAGCAGCGTAGCTGGGCGCACCGGGGAGCTGTTTTTT. This sequence encodes CASSVAGRTGELFF.

V usage is TRBV25-1 and J usage is TRBJ2-3; 8 nucleotides align to TRBD1. The trim removed 3 bases at V and 3 bases at J, leaving 11 bases unmatched. There are 17 residues in the CDR3. Germline CDR1 and CDR2: MGHDK and SYGVNS. The CDR3 region is CASSDPSTGEATDTQYF. Written as DNA, the CDR3 is TGTGCCAGCAGTGACCCATCGACAGGGGAGGCGACAGATACGCAGTATTTT.

The chain combines TRBV11-2 with TRBJ2-7, with 7 bases matching TRBD1. Germline CDR1 and CDR2: SGHAT and FQNNGV. J lost 5 bases, V lost 10 bases, and 8 bases had no gene match. This CDR3 has 12 residues. CDR3 sequence reads: CATGQRRHEQYV. In nucleotides, the CDR3 is TGTGCCACGGGACAGCGAAGGCACGAGCAGTACGTC.

This clonotype has more than one count but fewer than ten. Germline and junction disagree at one end, which may indicate a read error. This rearrangement joins TRBV6-1 to TRBJ1-5; D perhaps matches TRBD1 (5 bases). The V gene's germline CDR1 is MNHNS and CDR2 SASEGT. CDR3 length equals 15 residues. The CDR3 spells CASSEVGTVRQPRHF. As DNA, the CDR3 is TGTGCCAGCAGTGAAGTAGGGACGGTGCGTCAGCCCCGGCATTTT.

V and J are TRBV20-1 and TRBJ2-7, with TRBD2 as a possible D gene (6 bases). This CDR3 spans 15 amino acids. The ends were cut back, 3 bases at V and 3 bases at J, with 18 bases in the middle. Germline V CDR1 and CDR2: DFQATT, SNEGSKA (reference sequence). In DNA form, the CDR3 reads TGCAGTGCTAGTGGAGTCTTCGGGAGTGGCTACGAGCAGTACTTC. Translating gives CSASGVFGSGYEQYF.

This clonotype was seen ten or more times. The chain joins TRBV6-1 to TRBJ2-1; TRBD2 matches 13 bases. V lost 4 bases to trimming and J lost 6 bases; unmatched junction nucleotides: 0. CDR3 length equals 14 residues. Germline CDR1 reads MNHNS; CDR2 reads SASEGT. CDR3 in DNA: TGTGCCAGCAGTGGACTAGCGGGGGGCAATGAGCAGTTCTTC. The encoded protein is CASSGLAGGNEQFF.

This clonotype was seen ten or more times. The V call is TRBV6-1, the J call TRBJ1-4; D is undetermined. The CDR3 length is 14 residues. V was clipped by 4 bases and J by 8 bases, with 14 bases between them. The germline V gene encodes CDR1 MNHNS and CDR2 SASEGT. The CDR3 bases are TGTGCCAGCAGTGGATCTCCCTTAGGCGAAAAACTGTTTTTT. It yields the protein CASSGSPLGEKLFF.

This clonotype was seen at least ten times. V gene TRBV20-1 combines with J gene TRBJ2-7, with 7 bases matching TRBD1. CDR3 length: 15 residues. Trimming at V came to 0 bases and at J to 2 bases, leaving 7 bases not matched to a gene. CDR1 and CDR2 from the germline V gene are DFQATT and SNEGSKA (reference sequence). This chain's CDR3 is CSARDPGQNPYEQYF. The CDR3 DNA sequence: TGCAGTGCTAGAGATCCGGGACAGAACCCCTACGAGCAGTACTTC.

There are many counts of this clonotype. This chain uses TRBV2 with TRBJ1-2, with D maybe TRBD1 (5 bases). CDR3 size: 13 residues. Germline loops: CDR1 SNHLY, CDR2 FYNNEI. Trimming shortened V by 6 bases and J by 4 bases, and 12 bases separated the two germline ends. The CDR3 reads CASRDDSLYGYTF. The DNA of the CDR3 is TGTGCCAGCAGGGATGACAGCCTCTATGGCTACACCTTC.

This clonotype appeared many times. The chain is built from TRBV5-6 and TRBJ2-7, with D possibly TRBD2 on 6 matching bases. Trimming took off 1 base at V and 2 bases at J, with 19 bases between the two ends. This CDR3 has 17 residues. Germline V gives CDR1 SGHDT, CDR2 YYEEEE. The CDR3 reads CASSLYRDSRAPYEQYF. In DNA, the CDR3 is TGTGCCAGCAGCTTGTACCGGGACTCCCGGGCGCCCTACGAGCAGTACTTC.

This clonotype was recorded a few times. This rearrangement joins TRBV6-2 or TRBV6-3 to TRBJ1-2, with TRBD1 identical over 9 bases. The CDR3 extends over 16 amino acids. Unmatched junction bases numbered 12, after V lost 6 bases and J lost 4 bases. Per germline, CDR1 MNHEY and CDR2 SVGEGT. This CDR3 reads CASSLQGAKVGYGYTF. CDR3 in DNA: TGTGCCAGCAGCCTACAGGGGGCGAAGGTCGGCTATGGCTACACCTTC.

This clonotype was recorded at least ten times. The rearrangement links TRBV20-1 to TRBJ1-6, with a possible D match to TRBD1 (5 bases). This CDR3 comprises 15 residues. V shed 3 bases and J shed 5 bases, with 14 bases lying between them. Looked up from germline, CDR1 is DFQATT and CDR2 is SNEGSKA (reference sequence). This CDR3 is CSARRLSGNNSPLHF. DNA for the CDR3: TGCAGTGCTAGGAGATTGTCAGGGAATAATTCACCCCTCCACTTT.

The chain uses TRBV9 and TRBJ2-3; 9 nucleotides agree with TRBD2. The CDR3 is 16 residues long. Germline values: CDR1 SGDLS, CDR2 YYNGEE. The J segment lost 10 bases and the V segment lost 0 bases, leaving 12 bases of the junction unmatched. CDR3: CASSVDGREGFQPQYF. The DNA of the CDR3 is TGTGCCAGCAGCGTAGATGGGCGGGAGGGCTTCCAGCCGCAGTATTTT.

This clonotype was seen ten or more times. V usage is TRBV12-3 or TRBV12-4 and J usage is TRBJ1-1, with D possibly being TRBD1 (5 bases). The CDR3 consists of 21 residues. Deletions cut 3 bases from V and 1 base from J, with 30 bases between. Written as DNA, the CDR3 is TGTGCCAGCAGTTTGTTGTGGCGGGTTAGGTCAGGGACTGATTCGAACACTGAAGCTTTCTTT. Its translation is CASSLLWRVRSGTDSNTEAFF.